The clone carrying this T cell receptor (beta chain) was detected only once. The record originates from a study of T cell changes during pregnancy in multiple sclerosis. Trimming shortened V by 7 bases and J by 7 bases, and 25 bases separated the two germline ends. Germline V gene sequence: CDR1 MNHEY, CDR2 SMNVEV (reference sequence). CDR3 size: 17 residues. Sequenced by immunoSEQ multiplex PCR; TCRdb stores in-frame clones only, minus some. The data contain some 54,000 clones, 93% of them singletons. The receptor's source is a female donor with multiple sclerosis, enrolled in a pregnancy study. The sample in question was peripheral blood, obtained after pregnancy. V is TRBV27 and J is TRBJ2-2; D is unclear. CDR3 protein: CASTYYGSSFPHGELFF. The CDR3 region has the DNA TGTGCCAGCACCTACTACGGGTCATCCTTTCCCCACGGGGAGCTGTTTTTT.